The next 7 T cell receptor beta chains were all read from a single sample in a study of cytomegalovirus exposure and HLA in healthy donors. 60 Vbeta and 13 Jbeta primers were used in PCR. Some clones are missing from TCRdb's copy, which holds only in-frame ones; the method was immunoSEQ multiplex PCR. The sample has about 190,000 clones, roughly four fifths seen once. The sample taken for sequencing was PBMCs. These receptors all stem from a woman in her late teens or twenties in good health and CMV-seronegative.

The genes are TRBV7-9 and TRBJ2-6; D gene unclear. Trimming cost V 3 bases and J 4 bases, with 10 bases left between them. This CDR3 comprises 15 residues. Germline V lookup: CDR1 SEHNR, CDR2 FQNEAQ (reference sequence). CDR3 amino acids: CASSFGGSGANVLTF. The CDR3 DNA is TGTGCCAGCAGCTTCGGCGGTTCCGGGGCCAACGTCCTGACTTTC.

The chain has TRBV6-5 and TRBJ2-1; D is ambiguous. Germline values: CDR1 MNHEY, CDR2 SVGAGI. The CDR3 length is 15 residues. V was shortened by 6 bases and J by 5 bases, with 17 bases between the two germline ends. DNA of the CDR3: TGTGCCAGCAGCCGAATGCTTCAGGTTAACAATGAGCAGTTCTTC. It specifies CASSRMLQVNNEQFF.

The chain uses TRBV6-5 and TRBJ2-1; 14 bases fit TRBD2. This CDR3 has 15 residues. Trimming at V came to 1 base and at J to 7 bases, leaving 0 bases not matched to a gene. Germline V lookup: CDR1 MNHEY, CDR2 SVGAGI. For the CDR3, the DNA is TGTGCCAGCAGTTACTGGACTAGCGGGAGGAATGAGCAGTTCTTC. Its protein is CASSYWTSGRNEQFF.

The chain employs TRBV4-3 and TRBJ2-2, with 12 bases aligning to TRBD2. CDR3 length equals 19 residues. Germline assignment: CDR1 LGHNA and CDR2 YSLEER. With V trimmed by 0 bases and J by 4 bases, 9 bases remained unmatched. CDR3 residues: CASSQDRLAGERATGELFF. CDR3 DNA: TGCGCCAGCAGCCAAGACCGACTAGCGGGAGAAAGGGCCACCGGGGAGCTGTTTTTT.

The rearrangement links TRBV6-5 to TRBJ2-1, with no clear D. The CDR3 totals 13 residues. CDR1 and CDR2 (germline): MNHEY, SVGAGI. Trimming removed 2 bases at V and 8 bases at J, with 10 bases between. For the CDR3, the DNA is TGTGCCAGCAGTTACACCCGGTTAGATGAGCAGTTCTTC. It specifies CASSYTRLDEQFF.

The chain joins TRBV18 to TRBJ2-7, with 15 bases identical to TRBD2. CDR1 and CDR2 from the germline V gene are KGHSH and LQKENI. This CDR3 is 15 amino acids long. The junction had 5 bases not matched to a gene; V was cut back by 6 bases and J by 5 bases. The CDR3 nucleotides read TGTGCCAGCTCCCCTGGACTAGCGGGAGGGGACGAGCAGTACTTC. It specifies CASSPGLAGGDEQYF.

This clone was seen more than once but under ten times. The rearrangement links TRBV10-3 to TRBJ2-3, with a tentative D call TRBD2 (5 bases). This CDR3 is 15 amino acids long. The germline gives CDR1 ENHRY, CDR2 SYGVKD. The V gene lost 6 bases and the J gene lost 2 bases, with 15 bases spanning the gap. CDR3 coding DNA: TGTGCCATCAGGGCTTCGACTATATTCACAGATACGCAGTATTTT. It translates to CAIRASTIFTDTQYF.